Following are 11 T cell receptor beta chains from one sample sequenced in a study of beta chain features in type 1 diabetes. For these receptors, no antigen is known. The whole isolated RNA underwent reverse transcription, so sequencing captured expressed TCRB transcripts. Only in-frame clones appear in the TCRdb table, and some are missing; sequencing was by immunoSEQ multiplex PCR. The table lists around 280,000 clones, 15% of them singletons. Notes on the study in general: Within each of all four CD4+ subsets, Type 1 diabetes patients had TCRB CDR3s that were moderately but significantly shorter.

The material sequenced was naive CD4+ T cells from blood. These receptors were obtained from a young man with type 1 diabetes.

The J gene is TRBJ1-5, the V gene TRBV30; tentative D call: TRBD1 (6 bases). This CDR3 has 15 amino acids. The V gene's germline CDR1 is GTSNPN and CDR2 SVGIG (reference sequence). V was cut by 2 bases and J by 5 bases, with 16 bases left in between. In DNA, the CDR3 is TGTGCCTGGAGTCGAACCAGGGACACATATCAGCCCCAGCATTTT. Amino acid sequence: CAWSRTRDTYQPQHF.

This rearrangement joins TRBV6-5 to TRBJ2-6; D remains unclear. V lost 2 bases and J lost 2, with 7 bases in between. This CDR3 has 15 residues. Germline V lookup: CDR1 MNHEY, CDR2 SVGAGI. The CDR3 region is CASSYLGAGANVLTF. As DNA, the CDR3 is TGTGCCAGCAGTTACCTAGGCGCTGGGGCCAACGTCCTGACTTTC.

This clone was observed a handful of times. Other DNA sequences in this specimen translate into the identical CDR3. This sequence joins TRBV29-1 and TRBJ1-1; maybe TRBD1 (6 bases). Per the germline V gene, CDR1 is SQVTM and CDR2 is ANQGSEA. The CDR3 has 13 amino acids. With 5 bases removed from V and 0 bases from J, the gap between germline ends came to 10 bases. In nucleotides, the CDR3 is TGCAGCGTTAAGGGGGTCTTGAACACTGAAGCTTTCTTT. Translation: CSVKGVLNTEAFF. The variable domain in full, completed from reference TRBV29-1 and TRBJ1-1, reads SAVISQKPSRDICQRGTSLTIQCQVDSQVTMMFWYRQQPGQSLTLIATANQGSEATYESGFVIDKFPISRPNLTFSTLTVSNMSPEDSSIYLCSVKGVLNTEAFFGQGTRLTVV.

This clone was seen only a few times. The chain joins TRBV4-3 to TRBJ2-5; D may be TRBD1 (6 bases). V was clipped by 0 bases and J by 1 base, with 12 bases between them. The germline V gene has CDR1 LGHNA and CDR2 YSLEER. The CDR3 has 16 amino acids. The CDR3 loop is CASSQDPGHSQETQYF. CDR3 DNA sequence: TGCGCCAGCAGCCAAGATCCGGGACACTCCCAAGAGACCCAGTACTTC.

This clone was counted between two and nine times. V and J are TRBV15 and TRBJ2-2, with a possible D match to TRBD2 (6 bases). This CDR3 has 14 amino acids. Germline V lookup: CDR1 LNHNV, CDR2 YYDKDF (reference sequence). Deletions cut 5 bases from V and 7 bases from J, with 14 bases between. The CDR3 coding sequence is TGTGCCACCAGCCGGGTTCTAGCGATCGGGGAGCTGTTTTTT. Translated: CATSRVLAIGELFF. Full variable domain (missing parts from reference TRBV15 and TRBJ2-2): DAMVIQNPRYQVTQFGKPVTLSCSQTLNHNVMYWYQQKSSQAPKLLFHYYDKDFNNEADTPDNFQSRRPNTSFCFLDIRSPGLGDTAMYLCATSRVLAIGELFFGEGSRLTVL.

This clone occurred a few times. Here the CDR3 DNA reads TGTGCCTGGAGTGGGTCCGGGACAAGCGTTTTCGAGCAGTACTTC. The encoded protein is CAWSGSGTSVFEQYF. The chain combines TRBV30 with TRBJ2-7; D is possibly TRBD1 (6 bases). The CDR3 extends over 15 amino acids. CDR1 and CDR2 from the germline V gene are GTSNPN and SVGIG (reference sequence). With 1 base removed from V and 6 bases from J, the gap between germline ends came to 19 bases.

This chain connects TRBV2 to TRBJ2-5; no definite D call. This CDR3 contains 14 residues. Between the trimmed V and J ends, which lost 1 base and 2 bases, there was a span of 8 bases. Germline loops: CDR1 SNHLY, CDR2 FYNNEI. The CDR3 nucleotides read TGTGCCAGCAGTGAAGAAGTTACACAAGAGACCCAGTACTTC. Translated: CASSEEVTQETQYF.

The chain employs TRBV7-8 and TRBJ1-2; 10 positions match TRBD1. The germline V gene encodes CDR1 SGHVS and CDR2 FQNEAQ. Germline trimming cut 0 bases from V and 1 base from J; bases unmatched to any gene: 2. This CDR3 is built from 16 residues. This CDR3 reads CASSLAGTGDNYGYTF. In nucleotides, the CDR3 is TGTGCCAGCAGCTTAGCCGGGACAGGGGATAACTATGGCTACACCTTC.

The chain joins TRBV7-2 to TRBJ2-1, with 12 bases that match TRBD2. Trimming cost V 2 bases and J 9 bases; bases outside gene matches: 11. Germline V gene data show CDR1 as SGHTA and CDR2 as FQGNSA. This CDR3 is built from 17 residues. The DNA of the CDR3 is TGTGCCAGCAGCTTAAGTGCTAGCGGGAGGGCCCGGAGTGAGCAGTTCTTC. Protein: CASSLSASGRARSEQFF.

The chain employs TRBV2 and TRBJ2-1, with D perhaps TRBD2 (6 bases). This CDR3 comprises 15 residues. V was cut by 7 bases and J by 3 bases, with 16 bases left in between. Germline V gene sequence: CDR1 SNHLY, CDR2 FYNNEI. CDR3 amino acids: CASIQETGLYNEQFF. The DNA of the CDR3 is TGTGCCAGCATCCAAGAGACGGGACTCTACAATGAGCAGTTCTTC.

The V and J genes are TRBV28 and TRBJ2-6; no firm D call. Germline assignment: CDR1 MDHEN and CDR2 SYDVKM. V was trimmed by 5 bases and J by 11 bases, leaving 13 bases between them. The CDR3 is 13 amino acids. This CDR3 is CASSPPVPDVLTF. Written as DNA, the CDR3 is TGTGCCAGCAGTCCTCCGGTCCCGGACGTCCTGACTTTC.